This TCR beta chain comes out of a study of blood T cell repertoires in COVID-19. The V segment lost 6 bases and the J segment 2 bases; nucleotides outside the gene matches: 9. Germline assignment: CDR1 SEHNR and CDR2 FQNEAQ (reference sequence). The CDR3 sequence is 15 residues long. Only in-frame clones appear in the TCRdb table, and some are missing; sequencing was by immunoSEQ multiplex PCR. This sample has a few hundred thousand clones, with roughly four fifths found just once. The receptor's source is a woman aged 55-70 years with acute or convalescent COVID-19. The source material was peripheral blood. The chain uses TRBV7-9 and TRBJ1-2; 7 positions agree with TRBD1. CDR3 DNA sequence: TGTGCCAGCAGTCAGGGGGATTTCGGAAACTATGGCTACACCTTC. Translating gives CASSQGDFGNYGYTF.